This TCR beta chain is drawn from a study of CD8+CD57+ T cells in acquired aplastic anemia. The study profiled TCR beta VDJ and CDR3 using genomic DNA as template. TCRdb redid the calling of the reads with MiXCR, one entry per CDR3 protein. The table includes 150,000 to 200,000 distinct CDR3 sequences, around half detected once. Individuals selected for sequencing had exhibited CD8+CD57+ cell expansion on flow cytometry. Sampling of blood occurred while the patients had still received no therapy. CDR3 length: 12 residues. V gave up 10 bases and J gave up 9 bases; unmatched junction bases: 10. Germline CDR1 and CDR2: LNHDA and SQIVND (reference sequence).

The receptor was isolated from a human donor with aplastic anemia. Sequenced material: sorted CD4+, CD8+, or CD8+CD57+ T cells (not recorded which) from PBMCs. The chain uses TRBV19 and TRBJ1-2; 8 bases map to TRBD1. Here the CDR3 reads CATQGAGRSYTF. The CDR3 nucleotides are TGTGCCACCCAGGGGGCGGGGAGGAGCTACACCTTC.